This T cell receptor (beta chain) originates from a study of T cell responses to AZD1222 COVID-19 vaccine. The study's findings and limits: Close to half of spike-specific TCRs reportedly recognize unmutated variant regions. White British ancestry dominated among donors, who included more females, and clonal diversity was possibly underestimated.

In its sample, this clone was seen a few times. The antigen remains unidentified. V lost 4 bases and J lost 2; bases outside the gene matches: 4. CDR1 is SGDLS, CDR2 YYNGEE, per germline. This CDR3 has 14 residues. Data came from immunoSEQ multiplex PCR; TCRdb stores just in-frame clones and leaves some out. Found here are some 110,000 clones, more than 75% of them singletons; the top ten hold around 4%. This sample comprised peripheral blood, obtained 28 days after the second AZD1222 dose. The chain has TRBV9 and TRBJ2-7, with TRBD2 identical over 9 bases. The sequence was collected from an adult who received the AZD1222 COVID-19 vaccine. This CDR3 is CASSPGGRAYEQYF. The DNA of the CDR3 is TGTGCCAGCAGCCCCGGCGGGAGGGCCTACGAGCAGTACTTC.